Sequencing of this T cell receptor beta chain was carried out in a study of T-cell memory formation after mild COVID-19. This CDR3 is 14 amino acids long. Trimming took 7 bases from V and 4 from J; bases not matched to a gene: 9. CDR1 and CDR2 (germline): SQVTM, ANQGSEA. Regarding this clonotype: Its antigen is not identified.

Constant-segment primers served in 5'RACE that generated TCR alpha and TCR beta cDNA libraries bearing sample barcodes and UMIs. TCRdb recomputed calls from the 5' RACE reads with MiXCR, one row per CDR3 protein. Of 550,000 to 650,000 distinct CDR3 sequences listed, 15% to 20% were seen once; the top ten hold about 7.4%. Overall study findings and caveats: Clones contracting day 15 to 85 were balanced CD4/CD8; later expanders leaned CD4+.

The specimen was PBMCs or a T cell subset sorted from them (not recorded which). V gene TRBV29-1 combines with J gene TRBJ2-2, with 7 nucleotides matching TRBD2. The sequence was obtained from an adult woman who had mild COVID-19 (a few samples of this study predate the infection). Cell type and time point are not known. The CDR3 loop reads CSAVAGVGTGELFF. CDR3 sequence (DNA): TGCAGCGCCGTGGCGGGGGTCGGCACCGGGGAGCTGTTTTTT.